A single sample is the source of the 7 T cell receptor beta chains below, sequenced in a study of HIV-infected patients and healthy controls. Follow-up blood was drawn about 14 weeks, roughly three months, after antiretroviral therapy began. All unsorted peripheral T cells were captured because whole blood was used without fractionation. Alpha and beta constant-region primers primed reverse transcription of around 500 ng RNA. Alpha and beta chain libraries were made separately by chain-specific third strand synthesis with multiplexing indices. TCRdb called the 5' RACE reads again in MiXCR, with one record for every CDR3 protein. Of more than 15,000 distinct CDR3 sequences listed, about 8.7% are singletons. The material was blood, obtained during antiretroviral therapy. The receptor source for this set is an adult with HIV infection.

This clonotype showed up many times. This sequence joins TRBV20-1 and TRBJ2-5, with D perhaps TRBD1 or TRBD2 (7 bases each). The CDR3 is 15 residues long. Germline CDR1 reads DFQATT; CDR2 reads SNEGSKA (reference sequence). V lost 3 bases and J lost 5, with 19 bases in between. DNA for the CDR3: TGCAGTGCTAGGAATGACAGGGAGGGGTTGGAGACCCAGTACTTC. Translation gives CSARNDREGLETQYF.

This clonotype was observed many times. The chain joins TRBV11-2 to TRBJ1-2; D is perhaps TRBD1 (6 bases). This CDR3 has 15 amino acids. CDR1 SGHAT and CDR2 FQNNGV come from the germline V gene. Trimming left V 5 bases short and J 8 bases short, with 21 bases between. Written as DNA, the CDR3 is TGTGCCAGCAGCCTACCTTTGACAGGACTAAGGGGCTACACCTTC. Translation gives CASSLPLTGLRGYTF.

This clonotype was counted many times. V usage is TRBV9 and J usage is TRBJ2-3; TRBD2 matches 7 bases. The junction had 7 bases not matched to a gene; V was cut back by 2 bases and J by 4 bases. The CDR3 length is 15 residues. Germline CDR1 SGDLS, CDR2 YYNGEE. CDR3 sequence (DNA): TGTGCCAGCAGCGTGGGCGGGAGTTTATCAGATACGCAGTATTTT. This gives the protein CASSVGGSLSDTQYF.

In this sample, this clonotype turned up many times. The chain is built from TRBV11-2 and TRBJ2-5, with a tentative D call TRBD1 (6 bases). Germline V gene data show CDR1 as SGHAT and CDR2 as FQNNGV. Trimming took off 3 bases at V and 3 bases at J, with 8 bases between the two ends. The CDR3 has 13 residues. As DNA, the CDR3 is TGTGCCAGCAGCTTCTGGACAGAAGAGACCCAGTACTTC. It is translated as CASSFWTEETQYF.

This clonotype has at least ten counts. The chain recombines TRBV10-3 with TRBJ2-3; tentatively, D is TRBD1 (5 bases). Trimming took off 0 bases at V and 2 bases at J, with 9 bases between the two ends. Germline assignment: CDR1 ENHRY and CDR2 SYGVKD. This CDR3 has 15 amino acids. The chain's CDR3 is CAISESQGSTDTQYF. The CDR3 DNA follows: TGTGCCATCAGTGAGTCGCAGGGATCCACAGATACGCAGTATTTT.

This clonotype came up many times. The V gene is TRBV4-1, the J gene TRBJ1-2; 8 bases line up with TRBD1. CDR1 MGHRA and CDR2 YSYEKL come from the germline V gene. With V trimmed by 4 bases and J by 5 bases, 12 bases remained unmatched. The CDR3 extends over 16 amino acids. CDR3 coding DNA: TGCGCCAGCAGCCCAGACCAGGGGGCAATATCTTATGGCTACACCTTC. Amino acids: CASSPDQGAISYGYTF.

This clonotype has a count of ten or more. The V gene is TRBV7-9, the J gene TRBJ1-4; D might be TRBD1 (5 bases). The CDR3 extends over 14 amino acids. Trimming stripped 3 bases from V and 6 bases from J, with 11 bases between. CDR1 SEHNR and CDR2 FQNEAQ come from the germline V gene (reference sequence). CDR3 region: CASSFRTLDEKLFF. In nucleotides, the CDR3 is TGTGCCAGCAGCTTCCGGACACTAGATGAAAAACTGTTTTTT.